This record covers a single T cell receptor beta chain. As yet, its antigen is unknown. Assay used: immunoSEQ multiplex PCR; TCRdb lists only in-frame clones, some missing. The data contain approximately 32,000 clones, roughly 89% of them seen just once; the ten biggest clones take up 35% to 40%. The record originates from a study of OX40 agonist ivuxolimab in advanced cancers. Study-wide findings and caveats: CD8+ T cells were the subset that, on average, had more expanded clones than CD4+. Certain nonresponders likewise exhibited a low normalized T-cell clonal expansion.

The CDR3 has 17 amino acids. V dropped 3 bases and J dropped 2; count of bases not matched to a gene: 6. Germline V gene data show CDR1 as MNHEY and CDR2 as SMNVEV (reference sequence). Here the sequenced sample was CD4+ or CD8+ T cells sorted from blood, taken in a trial of the OX40 agonist ivuxolimab. V gene TRBV27 combines with J gene TRBJ2-1, with 11 bases fitting TRBD2. This sequence was found in an adult with an advanced solid tumor such as melanoma, head and neck, liver or kidney cancer. The CDR3 loop reads CASSLSASGGTYNEQFF. CDR3 nucleotide sequence: TGTGCCAGCAGTTTGTCCGCTAGCGGGGGGACCTACAATGAGCAGTTCTTC.